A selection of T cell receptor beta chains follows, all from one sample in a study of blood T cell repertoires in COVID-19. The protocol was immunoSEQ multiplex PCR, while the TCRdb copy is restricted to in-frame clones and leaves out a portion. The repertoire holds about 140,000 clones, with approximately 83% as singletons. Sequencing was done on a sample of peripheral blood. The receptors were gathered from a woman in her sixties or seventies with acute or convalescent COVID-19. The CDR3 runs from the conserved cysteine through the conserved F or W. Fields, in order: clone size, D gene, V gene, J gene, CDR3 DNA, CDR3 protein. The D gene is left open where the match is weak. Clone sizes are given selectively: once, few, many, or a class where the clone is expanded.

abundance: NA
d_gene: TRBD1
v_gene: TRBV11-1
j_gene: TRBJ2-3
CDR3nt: TGTGCCACATCCGAAAACAGGGGAACAGATACGCAGTATTTT
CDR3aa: CATSENRGTDTQYF

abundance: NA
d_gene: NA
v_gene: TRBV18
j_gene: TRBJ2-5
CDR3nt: TGTGCCAGCTCACCGCGGAACCAAGAGACCCAGTACTTC
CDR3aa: CASSPRNQETQYF

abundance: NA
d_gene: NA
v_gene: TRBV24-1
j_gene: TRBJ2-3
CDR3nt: TGTGCCACCAGTGATGGGACCAAGGGGGCAGATACGCAGTATTTT
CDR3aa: CATSDGTKGADTQYF

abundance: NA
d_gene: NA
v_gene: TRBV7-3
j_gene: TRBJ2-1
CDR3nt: TGTGCCAGCAGTTGGGACTCAGCCGATGAGCAGTTCTTC
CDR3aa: CASSWDSADEQFF

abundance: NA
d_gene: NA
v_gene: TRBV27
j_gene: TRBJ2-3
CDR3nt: TGTGCCAGCAGTTTATACGCGGCGGGGAGAGAGGGAGATACGCAGTATTTT
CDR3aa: CASSLYAAGREGDTQYF

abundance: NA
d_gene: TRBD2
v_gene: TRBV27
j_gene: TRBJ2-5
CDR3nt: TGTGCCAGCAGTTTTTGGTGGGCTGGGAGGGGTAACCCCCAAGAGACCCAGTACTTC
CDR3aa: CASSFWWAGRGNPQETQYF

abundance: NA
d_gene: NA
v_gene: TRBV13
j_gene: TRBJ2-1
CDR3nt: TGTGCCAGCAGCTTAGTAGGTAGACAGGCCAATGAGCAGTTCTTC
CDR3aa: CASSLVGRQANEQFF

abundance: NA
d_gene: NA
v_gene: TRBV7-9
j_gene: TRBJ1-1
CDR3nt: TGTGCCAGCAGCTTAGAAGGGAGGGCGTGGGACACTGAAGCTTTCTTT
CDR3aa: CASSLEGRAWDTEAFF

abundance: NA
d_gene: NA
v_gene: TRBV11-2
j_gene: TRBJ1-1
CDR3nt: TGTGCCAGCAGCTTAGTCGGTGGGACACTCAACACTGAAGCTTTCTTT
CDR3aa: CASSLVGGTLNTEAFF

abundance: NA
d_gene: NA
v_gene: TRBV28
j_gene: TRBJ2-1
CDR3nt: TGTGCCAGCAGTTCCGATCTACTAGACCTCGTAAATGAGCAGTTCTTC
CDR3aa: CASSSDLLDLVNEQFF

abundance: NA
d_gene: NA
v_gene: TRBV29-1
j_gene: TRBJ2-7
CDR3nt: TGCAGCGTGGCCCCACTAAGCGGGTACGAGCAGTACTTC
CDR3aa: CSVAPLSGYEQYF

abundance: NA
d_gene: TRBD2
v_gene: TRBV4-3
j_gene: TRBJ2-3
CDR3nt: TGCGCCAGCAGCACCGGGACTAGCGGGACCACAGATACGCAGTATTTT
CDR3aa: CASSTGTSGTTDTQYF

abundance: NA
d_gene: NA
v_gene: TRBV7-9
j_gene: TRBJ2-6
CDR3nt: TGTGCCAGCAGCCCCTCCGGGGCTGGGGCCAACGTCCTGACTTTC
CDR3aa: CASSPSGAGANVLTF

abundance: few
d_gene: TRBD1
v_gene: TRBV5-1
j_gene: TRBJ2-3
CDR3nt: TGCGCCAGCAGCGGGGGGGGACAGGGACCCTCAGATACGCAGTATTTT
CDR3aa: CASSGGGQGPSDTQYF

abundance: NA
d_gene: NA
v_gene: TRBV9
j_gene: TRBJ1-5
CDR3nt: TGTGCCAGCAGCGTGGGGCAGGGTAGCAATCAGCCCCAGCATTTT
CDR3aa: CASSVGQGSNQPQHF

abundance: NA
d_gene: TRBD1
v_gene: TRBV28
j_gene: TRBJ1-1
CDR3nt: TGTGCCAGCAGCCCGGACAGGGGGGCTTTCTTT
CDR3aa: CASSPDRGAFF

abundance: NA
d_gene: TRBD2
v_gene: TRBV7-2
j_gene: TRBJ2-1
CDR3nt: TGTGCCAGCAGCCGTAGCGGGGGCTCCTACAATGAGCAGTTCTTC
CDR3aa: CASSRSGGSYNEQFF

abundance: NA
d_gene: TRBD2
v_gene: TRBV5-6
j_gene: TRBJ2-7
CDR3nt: TGTGCCAGCAGCTTTGGGGGAGGGACCTACGAGCAGTACTTC
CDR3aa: CASSFGGGTYEQYF

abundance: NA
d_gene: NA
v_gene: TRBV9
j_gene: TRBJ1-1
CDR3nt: TGTGCCAGCAGCTCGACAGCGAACACTGAAGCTTTCTTT
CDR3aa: CASSSTANTEAFF

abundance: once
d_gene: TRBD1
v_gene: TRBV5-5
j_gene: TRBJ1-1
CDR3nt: TGTGCCAGCAGCCCGGGACAGGGGACGAACACTGAAGCTTTCTTT
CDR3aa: CASSPGQGTNTEAFF

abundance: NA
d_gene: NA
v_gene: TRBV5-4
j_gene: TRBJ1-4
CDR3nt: TGTGCCAGCAGCTTCGTTGGGGCAGGGAAGGATGGAATTGAAAAACTGTTTTTT
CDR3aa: CASSFVGAGKDGIEKLFF

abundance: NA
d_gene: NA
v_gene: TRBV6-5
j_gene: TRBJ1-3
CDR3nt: TGTGCCAGCAGTTTTCCGAGCTCTGGAAACACCATATATTTT
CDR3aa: CASSFPSSGNTIYF

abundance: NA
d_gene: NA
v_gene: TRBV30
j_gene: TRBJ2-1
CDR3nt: TGTGCCTGGAGTGTATTCGGGGGCAATGAGCAGTTCTTC
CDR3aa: CAWSVFGGNEQFF

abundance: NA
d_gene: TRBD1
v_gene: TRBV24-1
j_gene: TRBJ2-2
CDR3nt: TGTGCCACCAGTCAAGACAGGGGGCGTGTCGGGGAGCTGTTTTTT
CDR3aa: CATSQDRGRVGELFF

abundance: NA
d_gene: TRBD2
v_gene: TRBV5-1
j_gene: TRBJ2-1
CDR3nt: TGCGCCAGCAGCAAGGGACTAGCGGGAGTCTCCTACAATGAGCAGTTCTTC
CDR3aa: CASSKGLAGVSYNEQFF

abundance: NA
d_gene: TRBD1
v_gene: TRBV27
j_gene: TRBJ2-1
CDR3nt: TGTGCCAGCAGTTTATACACCACAGGGGTTGAGCAGTTCTTC
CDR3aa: CASSLYTTGVEQFF

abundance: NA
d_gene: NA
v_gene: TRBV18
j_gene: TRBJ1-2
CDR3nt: TGTGCCAGCTCACGACCAACAGGGAACTATGGCTACACCTTC
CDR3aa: CASSRPTGNYGYTF